The 3 T cell receptor beta chains given below trace back to one sample, sequenced in a study of beta chain features in type 1 diabetes. Regarding the study as a whole: TCRB CDR3 length was moderately but significantly reduced in all four CD4+ subsets of Type 1 diabetes patients.

These TCRs are of unknown antigen specificity. The sequenced template was cDNA made from the entire isolated RNA. Sequencing used immunoSEQ multiplex PCR; TCRdb keeps in-frame clones, though not all of them. Of some 130,000 clones in the sample, approximately 9% were seen once. Source material: central memory CD4+ T cells from blood. All receptors come from a man younger than 40 with type 1 diabetes.

This clone appeared a few times. The chain links TRBV5-1 to TRBJ2-7; 7 bases line up with TRBD2. With V trimmed by 0 bases and J by 3 bases, 6 bases remained unmatched. Germline loops: CDR1 SGHRS, CDR2 YFSETQ. This CDR3 is 15 amino acids long. The CDR3 here is CASSLVSGGNYEQYF. DNA of the CDR3: TGCGCCAGCAGCTTGGTCTCCGGGGGGAACTACGAGCAGTACTTC.

This clone has only a few counts. The same CDR3 can be traced to other DNA sequences in this sample. The J gene is TRBJ1-6, the V gene TRBV6-5; maybe TRBD1 (6 bases). This CDR3 region has 15 residues. V was shortened by 0 bases and J by 10 bases, with 13 bases between the two germline ends. CDR1 and CDR2 (germline): MNHEY, SVGAGI. As DNA, the CDR3 is TGTGCCAGCAGTTACTCAAGGACAGCGGACTCACCCCTCCACTTT. Residues: CASSYSRTADSPLHF.

Comments on this clone: Other nucleotide sequences in the sample specify the same CDR3. The V gene is TRBV7-9, the J gene TRBJ2-1, with a possible D match to TRBD2 (6 bases). The length of the CDR3 is 14 residues. The V gene lost 1 base and the J gene lost 8 bases, with 12 bases spanning the gap. In germline, CDR1 is SEHNR, CDR2 FQNEAQ (reference sequence). CDR3 DNA: TGTGCCAGCAGCTTAGGTCTAGCGATCGATGAGCAGTTCTTC. Its protein is CASSLGLAIDEQFF. The full variable domain, its missing parts supplied by reference TRBV7-9 and TRBJ2-1, is DTGVSQNPRHKITKRGQNVTFRCDPISEHNRLYWYRQTLGQGPEFLTYFQNEAQLEKSRLLSDRFSAERPKGSFSTLEIQRTEQGDSAMYLCASSLGLAIDEQFFGPGTRLTVL.